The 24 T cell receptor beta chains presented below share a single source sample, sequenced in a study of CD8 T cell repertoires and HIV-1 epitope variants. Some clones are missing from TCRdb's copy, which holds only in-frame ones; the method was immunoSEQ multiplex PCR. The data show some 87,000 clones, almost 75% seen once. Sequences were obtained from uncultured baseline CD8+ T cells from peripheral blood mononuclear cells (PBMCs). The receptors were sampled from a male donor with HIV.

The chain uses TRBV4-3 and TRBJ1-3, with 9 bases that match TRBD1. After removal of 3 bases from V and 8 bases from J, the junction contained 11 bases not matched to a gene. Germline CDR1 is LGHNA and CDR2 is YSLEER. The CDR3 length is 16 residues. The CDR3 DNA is TGCGCCAGCAGCCAGACCCCGGACAGGGGTTCGGACACCATATATTTT. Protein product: CASSQTPDRGSDTIYF.

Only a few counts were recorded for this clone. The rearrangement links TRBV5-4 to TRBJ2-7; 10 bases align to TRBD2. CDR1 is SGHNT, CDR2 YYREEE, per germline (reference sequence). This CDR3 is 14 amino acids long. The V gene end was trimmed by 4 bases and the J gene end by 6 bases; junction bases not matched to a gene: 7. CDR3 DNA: TGTGCCAGCAGCCCTCTAGCGGGAGACACCGAGCAGTACTTC. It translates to CASSPLAGDTEQYF.

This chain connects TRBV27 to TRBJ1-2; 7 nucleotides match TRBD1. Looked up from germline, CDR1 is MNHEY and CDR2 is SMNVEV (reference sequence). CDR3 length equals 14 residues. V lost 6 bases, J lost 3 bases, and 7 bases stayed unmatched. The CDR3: CASSQGGNDYGYTF. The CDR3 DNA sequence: TGTGCCAGCAGCCAGGGGGGTAACGACTATGGCTACACCTTC.

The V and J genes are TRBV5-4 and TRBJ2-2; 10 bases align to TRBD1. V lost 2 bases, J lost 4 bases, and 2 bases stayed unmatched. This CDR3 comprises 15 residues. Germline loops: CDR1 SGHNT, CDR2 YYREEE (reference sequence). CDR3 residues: CASSFRTGGTGELFF. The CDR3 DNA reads TGTGCCAGCAGCTTTAGGACAGGGGGCACCGGGGAGCTGTTTTTT.

This CDR3 reads CASSLRQENGYGYTF. CDR3 DNA sequence: TGCGCCAGCAGCCTACGACAGGAGAATGGCTATGGCTACACCTTC. The chain joins TRBV4-1 to TRBJ1-2; weak D call: TRBD1 (6 bases). The CDR3 is made up of 15 amino acids. V was trimmed by 4 bases and J by 4 bases, leaving 16 bases between them. Per germline, CDR1 MGHRA and CDR2 YSYEKL.

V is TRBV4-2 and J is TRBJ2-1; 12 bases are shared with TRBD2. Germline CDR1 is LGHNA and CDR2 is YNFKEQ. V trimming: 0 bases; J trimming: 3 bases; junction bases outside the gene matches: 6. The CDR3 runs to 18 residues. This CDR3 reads CASSQEGRTSGIYNEQFF. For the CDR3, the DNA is TGTGCCAGCAGCCAAGAAGGCCGGACTAGCGGGATCTACAATGAGCAGTTCTTC.

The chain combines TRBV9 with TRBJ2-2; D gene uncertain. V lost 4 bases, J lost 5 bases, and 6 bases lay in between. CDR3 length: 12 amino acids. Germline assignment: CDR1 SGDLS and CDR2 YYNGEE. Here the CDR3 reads CASSPRTGELFF. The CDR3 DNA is TGTGCCAGCAGCCCTCGAACCGGGGAGCTGTTTTTT.

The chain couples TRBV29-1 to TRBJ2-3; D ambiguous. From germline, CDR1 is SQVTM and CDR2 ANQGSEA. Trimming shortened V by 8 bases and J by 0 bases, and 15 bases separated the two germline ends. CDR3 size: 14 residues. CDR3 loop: CSFLVLISTDTQYF. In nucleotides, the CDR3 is TGCAGCTTTCTAGTGCTCATAAGCACAGATACGCAGTATTTT.

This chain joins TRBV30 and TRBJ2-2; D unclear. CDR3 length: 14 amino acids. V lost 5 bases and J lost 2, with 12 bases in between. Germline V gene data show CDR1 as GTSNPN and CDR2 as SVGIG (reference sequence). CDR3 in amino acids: CAWELLGNTGELFF. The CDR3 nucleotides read TGTGCCTGGGAGTTATTGGGAAACACCGGGGAGCTGTTTTTT.

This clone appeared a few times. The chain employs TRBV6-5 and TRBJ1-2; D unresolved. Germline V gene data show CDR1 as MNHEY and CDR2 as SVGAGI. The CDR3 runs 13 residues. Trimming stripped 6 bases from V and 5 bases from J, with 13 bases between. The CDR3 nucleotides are TGTGCCAGCAGGCCGCCTGGGGTGTATGGCTACACCTTC. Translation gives CASRPPGVYGYTF.

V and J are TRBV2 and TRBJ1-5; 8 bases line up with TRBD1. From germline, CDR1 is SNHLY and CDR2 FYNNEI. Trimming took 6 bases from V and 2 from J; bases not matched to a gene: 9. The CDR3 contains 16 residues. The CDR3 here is CASSTSGGEGNQPQHF. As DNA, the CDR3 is TGTGCCAGCAGCACATCAGGGGGCGAGGGCAATCAGCCCCAGCATTTT.

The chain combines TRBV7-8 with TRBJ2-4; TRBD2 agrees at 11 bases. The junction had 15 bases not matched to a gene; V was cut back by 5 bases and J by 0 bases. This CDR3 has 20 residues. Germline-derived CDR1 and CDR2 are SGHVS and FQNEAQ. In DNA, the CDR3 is TGTGCCAGCAGCGGGCGACTAGCGGGATCACTAGCGCAAGCCAAAAACATTCAGTACTTC. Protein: CASSGRLAGSLAQAKNIQYF.

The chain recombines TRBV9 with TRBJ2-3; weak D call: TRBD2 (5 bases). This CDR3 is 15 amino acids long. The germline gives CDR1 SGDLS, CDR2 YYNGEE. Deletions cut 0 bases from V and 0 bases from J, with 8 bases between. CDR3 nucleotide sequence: TGTGCCAGCAGCGTAGGAGGGTTTAGCACAGATACGCAGTATTTT. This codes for CASSVGGFSTDTQYF. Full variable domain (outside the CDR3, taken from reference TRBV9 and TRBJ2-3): DSGVTQTPKHLITATGQRVTLRCSPRSGDLSVYWYQQSLDQGLQFLIQYYNGEERAKGNILERFSAQQFPDLHSELNLSSLELGDSALYFCASSVGGFSTDTQYFGPGTRLTVL.

CDR3 sequence (DNA): TGCGCCAGCAGTGAGACTCTAGAACAGGGGGTAGGGTCAGATACGCAGTATTTT. The encoded protein is CASSETLEQGVGSDTQYF. The rearrangement links TRBV10-1 to TRBJ2-3; 8 nucleotides match TRBD1. V gave up 2 bases and J gave up 4 bases; unmatched junction bases: 14. Germline lookup yields CDR1 WNHNN and CDR2 SYGVQD (reference sequence). The CDR3 extends over 18 amino acids.

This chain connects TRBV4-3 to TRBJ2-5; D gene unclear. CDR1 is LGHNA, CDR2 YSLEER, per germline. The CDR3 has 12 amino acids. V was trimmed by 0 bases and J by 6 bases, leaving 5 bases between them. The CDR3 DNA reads TGCGCCAGCAGCCAAGAAGGAAAGACCCAGTACTTC. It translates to CASSQEGKTQYF.

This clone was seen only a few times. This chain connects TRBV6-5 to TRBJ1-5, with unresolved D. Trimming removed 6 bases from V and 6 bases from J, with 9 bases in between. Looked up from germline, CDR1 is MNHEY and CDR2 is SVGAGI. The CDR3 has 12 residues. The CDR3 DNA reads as TGTGCCAGCAGCCCCACCCCTCAGCCCCAGCATTTT. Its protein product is CASSPTPQPQHF.

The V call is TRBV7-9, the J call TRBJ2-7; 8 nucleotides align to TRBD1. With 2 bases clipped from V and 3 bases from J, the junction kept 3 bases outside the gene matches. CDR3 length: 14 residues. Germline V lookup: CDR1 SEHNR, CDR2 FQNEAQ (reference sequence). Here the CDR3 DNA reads TGTGCCAGCAGCTTAAGGGACAGGAGCTACGAGCAGTACTTC. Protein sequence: CASSLRDRSYEQYF.

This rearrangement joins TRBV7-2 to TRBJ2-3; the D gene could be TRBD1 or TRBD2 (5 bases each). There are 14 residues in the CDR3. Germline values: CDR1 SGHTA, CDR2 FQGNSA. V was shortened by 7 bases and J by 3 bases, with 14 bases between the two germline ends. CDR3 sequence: CASTPGRTTDTQYF. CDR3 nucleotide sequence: TGTGCCAGCACCCCGGGACGGACAACAGATACGCAGTATTTT.

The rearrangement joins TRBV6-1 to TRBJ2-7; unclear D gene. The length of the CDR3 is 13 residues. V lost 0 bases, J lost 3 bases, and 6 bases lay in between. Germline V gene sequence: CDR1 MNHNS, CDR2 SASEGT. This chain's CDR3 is CASSEAWDYEQYF. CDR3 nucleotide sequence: TGTGCCAGCAGTGAAGCATGGGACTACGAGCAGTACTTC.

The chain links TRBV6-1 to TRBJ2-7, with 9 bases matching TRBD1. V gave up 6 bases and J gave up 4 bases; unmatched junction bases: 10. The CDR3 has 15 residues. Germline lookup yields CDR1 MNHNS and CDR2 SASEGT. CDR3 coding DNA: TGTGCCAGCAGGGGACAGGGTGTTTCTTATTACGAGCAGTACTTC. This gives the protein CASRGQGVSYYEQYF.

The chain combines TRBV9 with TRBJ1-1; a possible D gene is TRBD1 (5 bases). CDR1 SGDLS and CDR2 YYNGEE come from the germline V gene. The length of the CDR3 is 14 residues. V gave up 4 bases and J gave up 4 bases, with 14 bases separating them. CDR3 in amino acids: CASSPWGGSTEAFF. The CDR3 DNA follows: TGTGCCAGCAGCCCCTGGGGCGGTAGCACTGAAGCTTTCTTT.

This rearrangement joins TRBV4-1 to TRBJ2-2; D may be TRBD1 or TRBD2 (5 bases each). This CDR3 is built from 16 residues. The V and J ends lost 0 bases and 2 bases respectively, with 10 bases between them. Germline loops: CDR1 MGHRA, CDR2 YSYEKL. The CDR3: CASSQEGRKNTGELFF. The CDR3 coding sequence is TGCGCCAGCAGCCAAGAGGGACGGAAAAACACCGGGGAGCTGTTTTTT.

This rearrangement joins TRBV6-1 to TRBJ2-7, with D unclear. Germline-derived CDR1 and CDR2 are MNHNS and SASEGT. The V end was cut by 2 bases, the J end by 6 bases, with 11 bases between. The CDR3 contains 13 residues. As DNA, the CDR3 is TGTGCCAGCAGTGAAAGACCCGCTCCCGAGCAGTACTTC. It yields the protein CASSERPAPEQYF.

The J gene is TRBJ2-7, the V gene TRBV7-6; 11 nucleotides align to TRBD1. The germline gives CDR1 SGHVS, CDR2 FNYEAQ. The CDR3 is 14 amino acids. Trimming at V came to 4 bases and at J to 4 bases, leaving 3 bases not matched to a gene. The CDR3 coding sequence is TGTGCCAGCAGCTCGGGGACAGGGGGATACGAGCAGTACTTC. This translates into CASSSGTGGYEQYF.